This passage covers 5 T cell receptor beta chains from one sample sequenced in a study of early T cells in non-severe SARS-CoV-2 infection. TCRdb re-derived calls from the 5' RACE reads in MiXCR, one entry per CDR3 protein. The data hold about 49,000 distinct CDR3 sequences, with approximately 12% observed a single time. Sequenced input: whole blood. Receptor source: an adult who was a healthcare worker with PCR-confirmed SARS-CoV-2 infection or an uninfected control (not recorded which).

This clonotype was seen only a few times. The chain employs TRBV29-1 and TRBJ1-1; tentatively, D is TRBD1 (6 bases). In germline, CDR1 is SQVTM, CDR2 ANQGSEA. The CDR3 is 15 residues long. Deletions cut 7 bases from V and 4 bases from J, with 22 bases between. In DNA, the CDR3 is TGCAGCGGGGAGTCCGGGGGCGCGCGGAGCACTGAAGCTTTCTTT. It is translated as CSGESGGARSTEAFF.

J is TRBJ2-6 and V is TRBV7-9, with 8 nucleotides matching TRBD1. In germline, CDR1 is SEHNR, CDR2 FQNEAQ (reference sequence). The CDR3 has 17 amino acids. V shed 4 bases, J shed 4 bases, and the junction held 9 bases outside the gene matches. The CDR3 here is CASSSDRAPSGANVLTF. The CDR3 nucleotides read TGTGCCAGCAGCTCGGACAGGGCACCCTCCGGGGCCAACGTCCTGACTTTC.

The J gene is TRBJ2-7, the V gene TRBV7-9; 7 bases are shared with TRBD2. Germline V gene sequence: CDR1 SEHNR, CDR2 FQNEAQ (reference sequence). J was trimmed by 7 bases and V by 1 base; bases with no gene match: 7. This CDR3 has 14 amino acids. CDR3 sequence (DNA): TGTGCCAGCAGCTTAGGCGGGAGCCCCTCGGAGCAGTACTTC. Residues: CASSLGGSPSEQYF.

This chain links TRBV2 with TRBJ2-5; D is possibly TRBD1 (6 bases). Trimming took off 7 bases at V and 2 bases at J, with 14 bases between the two ends. CDR3 length: 14 residues. CDR1 is SNHLY and CDR2 is FYNNEI in the germline V gene. The CDR3 coding sequence is TGTGCCAGCATGAGACAGGATCTTCAAGAGACCCAGTACTTC. Residues: CASMRQDLQETQYF.

This clonotype was observed many times. The J gene is TRBJ1-5, the V gene TRBV30; D not resolved. From germline, CDR1 is GTSNPN and CDR2 SVGIG (reference sequence). V lost 0 bases, J lost 3 bases, and 9 bases lay in between. The CDR3 is 14 amino acids. CDR3 amino acids: CAWSVGRLNQPQHF. The DNA of the CDR3 is TGTGCCTGGAGTGTCGGCAGGCTCAATCAGCCCCAGCATTTT.